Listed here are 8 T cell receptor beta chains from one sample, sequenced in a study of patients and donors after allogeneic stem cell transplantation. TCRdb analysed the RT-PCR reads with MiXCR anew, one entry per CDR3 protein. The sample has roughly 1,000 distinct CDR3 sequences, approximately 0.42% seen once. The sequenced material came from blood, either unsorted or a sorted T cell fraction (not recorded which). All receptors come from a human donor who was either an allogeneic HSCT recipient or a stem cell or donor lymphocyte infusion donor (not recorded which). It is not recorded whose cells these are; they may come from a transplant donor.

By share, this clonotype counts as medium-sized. The CDR3 DNA sequence: TGTGCCAGCACGCCCGGTGGGGGGCAGCAGCAGTACTTC. Translating gives CASTPGGGQQQYF. The rearrangement joins TRBV28 to TRBJ2-7; possibly TRBD1 or TRBD2 for D (6 bases each). With 7 bases removed from V and 8 bases from J, the gap between germline ends came to 18 bases. Germline loops: CDR1 MDHEN, CDR2 SYDVKM. This CDR3 region has 13 residues. Supplemented by reference TRBV28 and TRBJ2-7, the full variable domain reads DVKVTQSSRYLVKRTGEKVFLECVQDMDHENMFWYRQDPGLGLRLIYFSYDVKMKEKGDIPEGYSVSREKKERFSLILESASTNQTSMYLCASTPGGGQQQYFGPGTRLTVT.

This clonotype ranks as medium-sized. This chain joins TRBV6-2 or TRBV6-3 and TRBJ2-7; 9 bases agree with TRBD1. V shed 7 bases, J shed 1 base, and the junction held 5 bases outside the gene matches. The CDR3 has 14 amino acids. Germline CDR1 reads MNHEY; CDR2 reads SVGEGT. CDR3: CASNTGTGSYEQYF. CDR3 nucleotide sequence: TGTGCCAGCAATACCGGGACAGGGTCCTACGAGCAGTACTTC.

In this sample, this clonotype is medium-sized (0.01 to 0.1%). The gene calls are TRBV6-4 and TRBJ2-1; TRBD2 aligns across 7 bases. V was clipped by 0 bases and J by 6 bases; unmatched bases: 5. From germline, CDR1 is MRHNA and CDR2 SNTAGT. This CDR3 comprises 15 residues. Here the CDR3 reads CASSDSLGGVNEQFF. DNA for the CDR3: TGTGCCAGCAGTGACTCTCTGGGAGGGGTCAATGAGCAGTTCTTC.

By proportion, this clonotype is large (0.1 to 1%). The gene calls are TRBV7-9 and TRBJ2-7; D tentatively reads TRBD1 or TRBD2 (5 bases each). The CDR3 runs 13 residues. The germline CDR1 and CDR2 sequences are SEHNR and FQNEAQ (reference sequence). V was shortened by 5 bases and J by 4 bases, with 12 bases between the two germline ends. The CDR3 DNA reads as TGTGCCAGCAGCCCCTGGGACGGGTACGAGCAGTACTTC. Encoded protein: CASSPWDGYEQYF. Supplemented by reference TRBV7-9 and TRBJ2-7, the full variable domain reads DTGVSQNPRHKITKRGQNVTFRCDPISEHNRLYWYRQTLGQGPEFLTYFQNEAQLEKSRLLSDRFSAERPKGSFSTLEIQRTEQGDSAMYLCASSPWDGYEQYFGPGTRLTVT.

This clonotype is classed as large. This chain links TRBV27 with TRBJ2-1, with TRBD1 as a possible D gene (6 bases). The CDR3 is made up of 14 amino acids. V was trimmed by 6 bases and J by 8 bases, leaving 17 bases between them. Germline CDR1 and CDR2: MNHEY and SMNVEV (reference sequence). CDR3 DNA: TGTGCCAGCAGCCCAGGGGTTTTTGGGGATGAGCAGTTCTTC. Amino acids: CASSPGVFGDEQFF.

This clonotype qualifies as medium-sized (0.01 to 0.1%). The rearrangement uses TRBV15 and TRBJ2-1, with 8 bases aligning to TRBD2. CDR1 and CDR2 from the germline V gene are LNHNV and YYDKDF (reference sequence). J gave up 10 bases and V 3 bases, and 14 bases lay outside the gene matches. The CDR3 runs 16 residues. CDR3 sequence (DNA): TGTGCCACCAGCAGCGGAGCGGGAGTGGGTCCAGAGGAGCAGTTCTTC. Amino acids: CATSSGAGVGPEEQFF. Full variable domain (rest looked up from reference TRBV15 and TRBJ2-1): DAMVIQNPRYQVTQFGKPVTLSCSQTLNHNVMYWYQQKSSQAPKLLFHYYDKDFNNEADTPDNFQSRRPNTSFCFLDIRSPGLGDTAMYLCATSSGAGVGPEEQFFGPGTRLTVL.

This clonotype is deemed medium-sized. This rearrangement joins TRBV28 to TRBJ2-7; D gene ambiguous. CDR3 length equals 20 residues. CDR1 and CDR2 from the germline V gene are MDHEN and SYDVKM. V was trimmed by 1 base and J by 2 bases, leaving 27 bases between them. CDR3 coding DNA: TGTGCCAGCAGTTTATTCGTCGGGCCTCCGCCGGACCCAACCCCCTACGAGCAGTACTTC. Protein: CASSLFVGPPPDPTPYEQYF.

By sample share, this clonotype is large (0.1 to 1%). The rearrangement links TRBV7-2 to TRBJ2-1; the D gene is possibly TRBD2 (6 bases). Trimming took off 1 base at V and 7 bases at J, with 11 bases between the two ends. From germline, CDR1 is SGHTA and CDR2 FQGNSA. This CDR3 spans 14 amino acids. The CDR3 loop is CASSLGLGGNEQFF. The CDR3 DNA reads TGTGCCAGCAGCTTAGGACTCGGAGGGAATGAGCAGTTCTTC.